This T cell receptor beta chain was observed in a study of T cell repertoires in cytomegalovirus infection. About the study: CMV epitopes used comprised recently identified HLA-C-restricted ones and well-studied HLA-B-restricted ones. Indicated by public TCR beta signatures were CMV infection and matching HLA type.

This clonotype was observed a few times. Antigen unknown. TCRdb reanalysed the reads using MiXCR and keeps one entry per CDR3 protein. This table has 450,000 to 600,000 distinct CDR3 sequences, about 33% appearing once. V lost 8 bases and J lost 2; bases outside the gene matches: 7. This CDR3 region has 16 residues. Findings and limits, study-wide: HLA-C-restricted CMV-specific TCR beta clonotypes were dominant in the ex vivo response. Carriers of CMV and the relevant HLA type were discriminated by public TCR beta frequency.

The V gene is TRBV12-3 or TRBV12-4, the J gene TRBJ2-2; 11 positions match TRBD2. The TCR sequence derives from a human donor in good health (CMV status not recorded). Some clones in this sample may be carry-over from other donors' samples. The material sequenced was cultured PBMCs, taken from culture after CMV antigen stimulation. The chain's CDR3 is CASAPLAGANTGELFF. The CDR3 DNA reads TGTGCCAGCGCACCACTAGCGGGGGCCAACACCGGGGAGCTGTTTTTT.